A selection of T cell receptor beta chains follows, all from one sample in a study of blood T cells in healthy people across ages. TCRdb called the 5' RACE reads again in MiXCR, with one record for every CDR3 protein. The table includes under 1 million distinct CDR3 sequences, approximately 48% detected once. The sequenced sample consisted of blood. The receptors come from a man between 60 and 75 years old in good health. The CDR3 runs from the conserved cysteine through the conserved F or W. The D gene is left open where the match is weak. Expanded clones are given a class, and other clones once, few, many or no size at all.

abundance: NA
j_gene: TRBJ1-4
v_gene: TRBV20-1
d_gene: NA
CDR3aa: CSAGGGANERLFF
CDR3nt: TGCAGTGCTGGAGGAGGGGCTAATGAAAGACTGTTTTTT

abundance: few
j_gene: TRBJ1-1
v_gene: TRBV11-2
d_gene: NA
CDR3aa: CASSSPGAGTEAFF
CDR3nt: TGTGCCAGCAGCTCGCCAGGGGCAGGGACTGAAGCTTTCTTT

abundance: NA
j_gene: TRBJ2-4
v_gene: TRBV5-1
d_gene: NA
CDR3aa: CASSLGQRLAKNIQYF
CDR3nt: TGCGCCAGCAGCCTAGGACAGAGGCTAGCCAAAAACATTCAGTACTTC

abundance: few
j_gene: TRBJ2-4
v_gene: TRBV7-8
d_gene: NA
CDR3aa: CASSYGTRLAKNIQYF
CDR3nt: TGTGCCAGCAGCTACGGGACACGTCTAGCCAAAAACATTCAGTACTTC

abundance: NA
j_gene: TRBJ1-2
v_gene: TRBV6-2/TRBV6-3
d_gene: NA
CDR3aa: CASSYQGRVDGYTF
CDR3nt: TGTGCCAGCAGTTACCAAGGCAGGGTGGATGGCTACACCTTC

abundance: once
j_gene: TRBJ1-5
v_gene: TRBV4-3
d_gene: NA
CDR3aa: CASSQEWGPNQPQHF
CDR3nt: TGCGCCAGCAGCCAAGAGTGGGGTCCTAATCAGCCCCAGCATTTT

abundance: NA
j_gene: TRBJ1-2
v_gene: TRBV28
d_gene: TRBD1
CDR3aa: CASVGTGGSYGYTF
CDR3nt: TGTGCCAGCGTTGGGACAGGGGGCTCCTATGGCTACACCTTC

abundance: few
j_gene: TRBJ2-5
v_gene: TRBV27
d_gene: NA
CDR3aa: CASSLRGTLGGETQYF
CDR3nt: TGTGCCAGCAGTTTAAGGGGGACCCTTGGGGGGGAGACCCAGTACTTC

abundance: NA
j_gene: TRBJ1-2
v_gene: TRBV20-1
d_gene: NA
CDR3aa: CSARDLGYDGYTF
CDR3nt: TGCAGTGCTAGAGATTTGGGTTACGATGGCTACACCTTC

abundance: once
j_gene: TRBJ1-1
v_gene: TRBV29-1
d_gene: TRBD1
CDR3aa: CSVRTGTEAFF
CDR3nt: TGCAGCGTGCGGACAGGAACTGAAGCTTTCTTT

abundance: NA
j_gene: TRBJ2-7
v_gene: TRBV7-6
d_gene: TRBD1
CDR3aa: CASSPRAGGLWEQYF
CDR3nt: TGTGCCAGCAGCCCCCGGGCAGGGGGCTTATGGGAGCAGTACTTC

abundance: once
j_gene: TRBJ2-3
v_gene: TRBV20-1
d_gene: TRBD2
CDR3aa: CSAREAGGDTQYF
CDR3nt: TGCAGTGCTAGAGAAGCGGGGGGAGATACGCAGTATTTT

abundance: NA
j_gene: TRBJ2-1
v_gene: TRBV4-2
d_gene: NA
CDR3aa: CASSQEPGRNNEQFF
CDR3nt: TGTGCCAGCAGCCAAGAACCGGGACGCAACAATGAGCAGTTCTTC

abundance: NA
j_gene: TRBJ2-5
v_gene: TRBV5-5
d_gene: NA
CDR3aa: CASSLVQGWETQYF
CDR3nt: TGTGCCAGCAGCCTGGTACAGGGTTGGGAGACCCAGTACTTC

abundance: NA
j_gene: TRBJ2-1
v_gene: TRBV5-1
d_gene: TRBD2
CDR3aa: CASSLDRGGSNEQFF
CDR3nt: TGCGCCAGCAGCTTGGACCGCGGGGGGAGCAATGAGCAGTTCTTC

abundance: NA
j_gene: TRBJ2-7
v_gene: TRBV12-3/TRBV12-4
d_gene: TRBD2
CDR3aa: CASSWLAGGPSSYEQYF
CDR3nt: TGTGCCAGCAGCTGGCTAGCGGGGGGCCCGAGCTCCTACGAGCAGTACTTC

abundance: NA
j_gene: TRBJ2-5
v_gene: TRBV7-2
d_gene: TRBD2
CDR3aa: CASSYRTSGGSVGTRYF
CDR3nt: TGTGCCAGCAGCTACCGGACTAGCGGGGGGTCGGTGGGGACCCGGTACTTC

abundance: NA
j_gene: TRBJ2-1
v_gene: TRBV6-2/TRBV6-3
d_gene: TRBD1
CDR3aa: CASSCGGTGSNEQFF
CDR3nt: TGTGCCAGCAGTTGTGGGGGGACAGGTAGCAATGAGCAGTTCTTC